The rows below give T cell receptor beta chains drawn from one sample of a study of PD-1 blockade in mismatch repair-deficient tumors. Sequenced by immunoSEQ multiplex PCR; TCRdb stores in-frame clones only, minus some. The profile covers 85,000 to 130,000 clones, with 70% to 85% appearing a single time and 6.3% taken by the ten largest. Here the sequenced sample was peripheral blood, taken roughly 35 weeks after starting pembrolizumab. The receptor source for this set is an adult with mismatch repair-deficient cancer. CDR3s include the opening cysteine and the closing phenylalanine or tryptophan. Each record gives: clone size, J gene, D gene, V gene, CDR3 protein, CDR3 DNA. The D gene is left open where the match is weak. Some rows mark clone size as missing; the rest say once, few, many or name a class of expanded clone.

. | TRBJ2-4 | TRBD2 | TRBV6-1 | CATNLAENIQYF | TGTGCCACAAACCTAGCGGAAAACATTCAGTACTTC
. | TRBJ1-5 | . | TRBV18 | CASSLDKNQPQHF | TGTGCCAGCTCCCTGGACAAGAATCAGCCCCAGCATTTT
. | TRBJ1-1 | TRBD1 | TRBV4-1 | CASSQVDREGTEAFF | TGCGCCAGCAGCCAAGTCGACAGGGAGGGGACTGAAGCTTTCTTT
. | TRBJ1-2 | . | TRBV2 | CASTMGGYGYTF | TGTGCCAGCACTATGGGAGGATATGGCTACACCTTC
few | TRBJ2-7 | . | TRBV2 | CATGGQSYEQYF | TGTGCCACCGGGGGGCAGTCCTACGAGCAGTACTTC
. | TRBJ2-2 | TRBD2 | TRBV7-2 | CASSLLSGINTGELFF | TGTGCCAGCAGCTTACTTAGCGGGATAAACACCGGGGAGCTGTTTTTT
. | TRBJ2-1 | TRBD2 | TRBV13 | CASRRGTSGRRGDEQFF | TGTGCCAGCAGGCGAGGGACTAGCGGGAGGAGGGGGGATGAGCAGTTCTTC
. | TRBJ2-7 | . | TRBV27 | CASSGQSAGNEQYF | TGTGCCAGCAGTGGCCAATCCGCAGGGAACGAGCAGTACTTC
. | TRBJ2-7 | . | TRBV27 | CASSLNRGSYEQYF | TGTGCCAGCAGTTTAAACCGGGGATCCTACGAGCAGTACTTC
. | TRBJ2-3 | . | TRBV7-9 | CASSAGLETQYF | TGTGCCAGCAGCGCCGGACTTGAGACGCAGTATTTT
. | TRBJ2-3 | . | TRBV30 | CAWSVGDTQYF | TGTGCCTGGAGTGTAGGAGATACGCAGTATTTT
few | TRBJ2-5 | . | TRBV5-1 | CASSPGRSQETQYF | TGCGCCAGCAGCCCGGGACGGTCGCAGGAGACCCAGTACTTC
. | TRBJ1-5 | TRBD1 | TRBV2 | CASSEATGGNQPQHF | TGTGCCAGCAGTGAGGCCACAGGGGGCAATCAGCCCCAGCATTTT
. | TRBJ2-1 | TRBD2 | TRBV7-8 | CASSLRLAGGTHNEQFF | TGTGCCAGCAGCTTAAGGCTAGCGGGAGGCACCCACAATGAGCAGTTCTTC
. | TRBJ1-2 | TRBD1 | TRBV6-6 | CASSYGQGQGNYGYTF | TGTGCCAGCAGTTATGGTCAGGGACAGGGAAACTATGGCTACACCTTC
. | TRBJ2-5 | . | TRBV5-4 | CASSAPEGGETQYF | TGTGCCAGCAGCGCCCCGGAGGGAGGAGAGACCCAGTACTTC
. | TRBJ2-3 | TRBD1 | TRBV5-4 | CASSLWTGGSDTQYF | TGTGCCAGCAGCTTGTGGACAGGGGGGTCAGATACGCAGTATTTT
. | TRBJ2-7 | TRBD2 | TRBV18 | CASSPPVAGPYEQYF | TGTGCCAGCTCACCACCGGTAGCGGGTCCCTACGAGCAGTACTTC
. | TRBJ1-2 | . | TRBV5-6 | CASSLVGNNYGYTF | TGTGCCAGCAGCTTGGTGGGTAATAACTATGGCTACACCTTC
. | TRBJ2-3 | . | TRBV5-6 | CASSALTDTQYF | TGTGCCAGCAGCGCGTTAACAGATACGCAGTATTTT
few | TRBJ2-7 | . | TRBV4-2 | CASSQEGGLGFEQYF | TGTGCCAGCAGCCAAGAAGGAGGACTCGGCTTTGAGCAGTACTTC
. | TRBJ2-5 | . | TRBV7-9 | CASSQRTSQETQYF | TGTGCCAGCAGCCAGAGGACAAGCCAAGAGACCCAGTACTTC
. | TRBJ2-7 | . | TRBV30 | CAWSVRGYEQYF | TGTGCCTGGAGTGTCAGGGGCTACGAGCAGTACTTC
. | TRBJ2-7 | TRBD2 | TRBV19 | CASSAGLAGGAYEQYF | TGTGCCAGTAGTGCGGGACTAGCGGGAGGGGCCTACGAGCAGTACTTC
. | TRBJ1-1 | . | TRBV29-1 | CSGANTEAFF | TGCAGCGGGGCGAACACTGAAGCTTTCTTT
. | TRBJ1-1 | . | TRBV30 | CAWSRKGLNTEAFF | TGTGCCTGGAGTCGTAAGGGACTGAACACTGAAGCTTTCTTT
. | TRBJ2-1 | TRBD2 | TRBV10-3 | CATTSGRESNEQFF | TGTGCCACAACTAGCGGGAGAGAGTCCAATGAGCAGTTCTTC
. | TRBJ1-5 | . | TRBV5-6 | CASSLGRQGQPQHF | TGTGCCAGCAGCTTAGGACGTCAGGGACAGCCCCAGCATTTT
. | TRBJ2-1 | . | TRBV7-8 | CASSPGTKSSYNEQFF | TGTGCCAGCAGCCCAGGGACGAAGAGCTCCTACAATGAGCAGTTCTTC
few | TRBJ2-3 | . | TRBV10-1 | CASSEDWTSDTQYF | TGCGCCAGCAGTGAGGACTGGACTTCAGATACGCAGTATTTT
. | TRBJ1-1 | . | TRBV27 | CASSLRGWNTEAFF | TGTGCCAGCAGTTTAAGGGGCTGGAACACTGAAGCTTTCTTT
. | TRBJ2-1 | . | TRBV6-5 | CASRSNNEQFF | TGTGCCAGCAGGAGTAACAATGAGCAGTTCTTC
. | TRBJ1-4 | . | TRBV14 | CASSQSPSNEKLFF | TGTGCCAGCAGCCAATCACCCAGTAATGAAAAACTGTTTTTT
. | TRBJ2-1 | TRBD1 | TRBV29-1 | CSVGQGAGNEQFF | TGCAGCGTTGGACAGGGGGCGGGCAATGAGCAGTTCTTC
. | TRBJ2-5 | TRBD1 | TRBV7-9 | CASSDRDRGEQETQYF | TGTGCCAGCAGCGACCGGGACAGGGGTGAGCAAGAGACCCAGTACTTC
. | TRBJ1-2 | TRBD1 | TRBV6-5 | CASSYSTGGGYTF | TGTGCCAGCAGTTACTCGACAGGGGGCGGCTACACCTTC
. | TRBJ2-7 | TRBD1 | TRBV10-3 | CAISEDRSSYEQYF | TGTGCCATCAGCGAGGACAGGTCATCCTACGAGCAGTACTTC
. | TRBJ1-4 | TRBD1 | TRBV2 | CASTPGTGHEKLFF | TGTGCCAGCACCCCCGGGACAGGGCATGAAAAACTGTTTTTT
. | TRBJ2-7 | TRBD2 | TRBV5-1 | CASSLVASGSYEQYF | TGCGCCAGCAGCTTGGTGGCTAGCGGGAGCTACGAGCAGTACTTC
. | TRBJ2-7 | TRBD2 | TRBV6-1 | CASRTSGIEQYF | TGTGCCAGCAGGACTAGCGGGATTGAGCAGTACTTC
. | TRBJ1-3 | . | TRBV6-1 | CASSIVSGNTIYF | TGTGCCAGCAGTATAGTCTCTGGAAACACCATATATTTT
. | TRBJ1-5 | TRBD1 | TRBV19 | CASSMTGGAYQPQHF | TGTGCCAGTAGTATGACAGGGGGCGCCTATCAGCCCCAGCATTTT
. | TRBJ2-1 | . | TRBV10-3 | CAISDRTPPADEQFF | TGTGCCATCAGTGATAGAACACCTCCAGCTGATGAGCAGTTCTTC
many | TRBJ2-5 | TRBD1 | TRBV29-1 | CSVNRGDGETQYF | TGCAGCGTGAACAGGGGAGACGGGGAGACCCAGTACTTC
. | TRBJ1-2 | TRBD1 | TRBV14 | CASSRLGTATYYGYTF | TGTGCCAGCAGCCGTCTCGGGACAGCGACTTACTATGGCTACACCTTC
. | TRBJ1-2 | . | TRBV19 | CASSIGEGYYGYTF | TGTGCCAGTAGTATAGGGGAGGGATACTATGGCTACACCTTC
. | TRBJ1-1 | . | TRBV6-5 | CASSYSRTGGNTEAFF | TGTGCCAGCAGTTACTCGAGAACCGGAGGGAACACTGAAGCTTTCTTT
. | TRBJ1-5 | . | TRBV16 | CASSQSGRASQPQHF | TGTGCCAGCAGCCAATCTGGGAGGGCTAGTCAGCCCCAGCATTTT
. | TRBJ2-3 | . | TRBV2 | CASSAAGRTRTDTQYF | TGTGCCAGCAGTGCGGCAGGAAGGACGCGAACAGATACGCAGTATTTT
. | TRBJ1-2 | . | TRBV4-3 | CASSQGQNLNYGYTF | TGCGCCAGCAGCCAAGGACAGAACCTTAACTATGGCTACACCTTC
. | TRBJ2-3 | . | TRBV5-4 | CASSWEGGGTDTQYF | TGTGCCAGCAGCTGGGAGGGGGGTGGCACAGATACGCAGTATTTT